The entry below gives a single T cell receptor (beta chain) sequence along with its context. As yet, its antigen is unknown. This entry is derived from a study of T cell repertoires in ileal Crohn's disease. General study points: Active smokers at surgery had more clonal expansions than non-smokers.

The trim removed 4 bases at V and 2 bases at J, leaving 6 bases unmatched. This CDR3 contains 17 residues. Germline V gene sequence: CDR1 SGHRS, CDR2 YFSETQ. Time point in this sample: neoterminal ileum biopsy at postoperative endoscopy, about 6 months after surgery. Included were adult ileal or ileocolonic Crohn's patients indicated for ileocolonic resection. Libraries were prepared by immunoSEQ multiplex PCR; TCRdb keeps only in-frame clonotypes and omits some of them. Found here are some 14,000 clones, 65% to 80% of them singletons; the top ten hold under 5%. Material for sequencing was ileal tissue. The receptor was derived from an adult with Crohn's disease. The chain employs TRBV5-1 and TRBJ2-1, with 13 bases fitting TRBD2. Here the CDR3 reads CASSRKGLAGTYNEQFF. DNA for the CDR3: TGCGCCAGCAGCAGAAAGGGACTAGCGGGGACCTACAATGAGCAGTTCTTC.